The 15 T cell receptor beta chains in this list originate from one sample, sequenced in a study of T-cell memory formation after mild COVID-19 (dated by TCRdb to about 2021). The library was made by 5' RACE. TCRdb shows the sequencer as Illumina NovaSeq 6000. Clones were called with MiXCR by TCRdb after fastp trimmed the public reads at Q25, and only in-frame beta chains were retained. Rows matching on CDR3 protein sequence are summarized as one entry with the most common DNA and genes. This sample has approximately 250,000 distinct CDR3 sequences in its table, and under 20% of those were observed once. 22% of the sample lies in the top ten. The sequenced sample consisted of PBMCs or a T cell subset sorted from them (not recorded which). All receptors derive from a man aged 18 to 35 who had mild COVID-19 (a few samples of this study predate the infection). The sample titles of this study are shuffled in the database, so cell type and time point are left out; the donor was told from shared clones.

The chain combines TRBV6-5 with TRBJ2-1; D gene unclear. Trimming removed 0 bases at V and 10 bases at J, with 13 bases between. The CDR3 is 14 amino acids. Germline V gene data show CDR1 as MNHEY and CDR2 as SVGAGI. The CDR3 is CASSYSTEPREQFF. Here the CDR3 DNA reads TGTGCCAGCAGTTACTCGACGGAACCGAGGGAGCAGTTCTTC.

CDR3 sequence: CASSTRQGLETQYF. Here the CDR3 DNA reads TGTGCCAGCAGTACCCGACAGGGGCTAGAGACCCAGTACTTC. The chain recombines TRBV28 with TRBJ2-5; 8 bases are shared with TRBD1. Unmatched junction bases numbered 6, after V lost 5 bases and J lost 4 bases. The CDR3 contains 14 residues. Looked up from germline, CDR1 is MDHEN and CDR2 is SYDVKM.

This clonotype showed up just a few times. The chain employs TRBV7-3 and TRBJ2-5; TRBD2 is a possible D gene (7 bases). V dropped 5 bases and J dropped 1 base, with 17 bases sitting between them. The CDR3 loop spans 16 amino acids. From germline, CDR1 is SGHTA and CDR2 FQGTGA. The CDR3 sequence is CASSLRGARTQETQYF. CDR3 sequence (DNA): TGTGCCAGCAGCCTACGGGGGGCCCGTACCCAAGAGACCCAGTACTTC.

The rearrangement joins TRBV10-3 to TRBJ1-2; D is possibly TRBD1 (5 bases). This CDR3 has 13 amino acids. Trimming removed 4 bases from V and 4 bases from J, with 10 bases in between. CDR1 ENHRY and CDR2 SYGVKD come from the germline V gene. The CDR3 protein is CAISVREGYGYTF. Here the CDR3 DNA reads TGTGCCATCAGTGTCAGGGAAGGCTATGGCTACACCTTC.

The CDR3 region is CASTPGAGGSTDTQYF. The DNA of the CDR3 is TGTGCCAGCACCCCGGGGGCGGGGGGGTCCACAGATACGCAGTATTTT. The rearrangement uses TRBV9 and TRBJ2-3; 9 bases match TRBD2. Germline lookup yields CDR1 SGDLS and CDR2 YYNGEE. The CDR3 runs to 16 residues. V lost 6 bases, J lost 2 bases, and 10 bases stayed unmatched.

A few counts support this clonotype. The V call is TRBV5-1, the J call TRBJ2-7; D may be TRBD1 (6 bases). Germline CDR1 and CDR2: SGHRS and YFSETQ. Trimming left V 1 base short and J 0 bases short, with 14 bases between. The length of the CDR3 is 16 residues. CDR3 sequence: CASSLSTGTFSYEQYF. CDR3 in DNA: TGCGCCAGCAGCTTGAGTACCGGGACATTCTCCTACGAGCAGTACTTC.

In its sample, this clonotype was seen a few times. The rearrangement links TRBV4-1 to TRBJ1-5; 9 bases agree with TRBD1. The CDR3 is 16 residues long. V gave up 2 bases and J gave up 4 bases; unmatched junction bases: 6. Germline CDR1 MGHRA, CDR2 YSYEKL. CDR3 DNA sequence: TGCGCCAGCAGCCAAATCCACAGGGGGCCTAATCAGCCCCAGCATTTT. Amino acid sequence: CASSQIHRGPNQPQHF.

V and J are TRBV7-2 and TRBJ2-2, with 7 bases that match TRBD1. The CDR3 consists of 16 residues. In germline, CDR1 is SGHTA, CDR2 FQGNSA. With V trimmed by 3 bases and J by 2 bases, 6 bases remained unmatched. This CDR3 reads CASSFSGTANTGELFF. The DNA of the CDR3 is TGTGCCAGCAGCTTCTCTGGGACAGCTAACACCGGGGAGCTGTTTTTT.

To note about this clonotype: Given a much more abundant clone one base away, this may be a read error. V usage is TRBV7-2 and J usage is TRBJ2-1; tentatively, D is TRBD2 (5 bases). CDR3 length: 12 residues. From germline, CDR1 is SGHTA and CDR2 FQGNSA. Trimming removed 6 bases at V and 10 bases at J, with 13 bases between. The CDR3 region has the DNA TGTGCCAGCAGAGGGAGAGACCGGGAGCAGTTCTTC. This sequence encodes CASRGRDREQFF.

This clonotype was recorded many times. J is TRBJ2-7 and V is TRBV6-6, with a weak D call TRBD1 (5 bases). Trimming took 7 bases from V and 3 from J, leaving 16 bases between them. The CDR3 runs to 14 residues. The germline CDR1 and CDR2 sequences are MNHNY and SVGAGI (reference sequence). The DNA for the CDR3 is TGTGCCAGCACCCCAGGGTTAGACTTCTACGAGCAGTACGTC. This sequence encodes CASTPGLDFYEQYV.

This chain links TRBV11-2 with TRBJ2-3; TRBD2 agrees at 14 bases. The germline gives CDR1 SGHAT, CDR2 FQNNGV. V gave up 3 bases and J gave up 6 bases; unmatched junction bases: 5. The CDR3 has 16 residues. The CDR3 DNA reads TGTGCCAGCAGCTTTGGACTAGCGGGGGGCTACGATACGCAGTATTTT. Translated: CASSFGLAGGYDTQYF.

This chain links TRBV2 with TRBJ1-2, with D uncertain. Trimming stripped 4 bases from V and 2 bases from J, with 8 bases between. CDR1 is SNHLY, CDR2 FYNNEI, per germline. The CDR3 sequence is 13 residues long. The CDR3 here is CASSVAENYGYTF. Written as DNA, the CDR3 is TGTGCCAGCAGTGTAGCGGAGAACTATGGCTACACCTTC.

This sequence joins TRBV7-9 and TRBJ2-4; 7 bases align to TRBD2. CDR3 length: 12 residues. Germline-derived CDR1 and CDR2 are SEHNR and FQNEAQ (reference sequence). Trimming took 3 bases from V and 9 from J; bases not matched to a gene: 2. The CDR3 sequence: CASSLGGSIQYF. The CDR3, as DNA: TGTGCCAGCAGCTTGGGGGGGAGCATTCAGTACTTC.

In its sample, this clonotype was seen a few times. This chain joins TRBV9 and TRBJ2-2, with 12 bases fitting TRBD2. Germline V CDR1 and CDR2: SGDLS, YYNGEE. J gave up 4 bases and V 2 bases, and 6 bases lay outside the gene matches. The CDR3 contains 17 residues. Here the CDR3 DNA reads TGTGCCAGCAGCGTTGCTAGCGGGGGGGCCGGCACCGGGGAGCTGTTTTTT. Its translation: CASSVASGGAGTGELFF.

The rearrangement links TRBV20-1 to TRBJ2-3; no clear D gene. The germline V gene encodes CDR1 DFQATT and CDR2 SNEGSKA (reference sequence). V lost 0 bases, J lost 3 bases, and 10 bases lay in between. The CDR3 is 14 residues long. In DNA, the CDR3 is TGCAGTGCTAGAGATAGGGTAGGAACAGATACGCAGTATTTT. Protein: CSARDRVGTDTQYF.